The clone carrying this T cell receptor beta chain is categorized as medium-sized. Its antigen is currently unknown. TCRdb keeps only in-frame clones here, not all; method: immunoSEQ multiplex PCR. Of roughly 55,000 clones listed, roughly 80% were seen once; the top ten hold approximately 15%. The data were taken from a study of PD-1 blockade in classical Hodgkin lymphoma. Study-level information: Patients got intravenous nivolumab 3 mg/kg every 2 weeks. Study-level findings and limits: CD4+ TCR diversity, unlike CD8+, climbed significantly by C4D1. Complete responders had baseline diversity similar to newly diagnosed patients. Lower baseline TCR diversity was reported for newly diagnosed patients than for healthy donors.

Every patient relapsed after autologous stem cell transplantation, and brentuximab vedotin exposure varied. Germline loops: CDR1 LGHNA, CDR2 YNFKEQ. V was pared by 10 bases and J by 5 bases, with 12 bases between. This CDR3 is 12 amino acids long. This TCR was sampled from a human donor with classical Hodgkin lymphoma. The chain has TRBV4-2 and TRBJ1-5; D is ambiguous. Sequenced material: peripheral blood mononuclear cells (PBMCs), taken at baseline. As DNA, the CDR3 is TGTGCCACCGGAAACGGGGATCAGCCCCAGCATTTT. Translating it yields CATGNGDQPQHF.